This section outlines one TCR beta chain sequence together with its context. What it binds is not known. This CDR3 contains 13 residues. CDR1 is SGHDT, CDR2 YYEEEE, per germline. The ends were cut back, 3 bases at V and 3 bases at J, with 9 bases in the middle. Data came from immunoSEQ multiplex PCR; TCRdb stores just in-frame clones and leaves some out. Here the sample spans 200,000 or so clones, roughly 84% being singletons. This specimen belongs to a study of cytomegalovirus exposure and HLA in healthy donors. General study findings and limits: Rare sequences made up most TCRs, while some public TCRs were found in many donors.

This clonotype originated in a woman under 40 in good health and CMV-seropositive. Sequences were obtained from PBMCs. V usage is TRBV5-6 and J usage is TRBJ1-1, with D perhaps TRBD1 (5 bases). The CDR3 region is CASSWAGYTEAFF. CDR3 in DNA: TGTGCCAGCAGCTGGGCAGGGTACACTGAAGCTTTCTTT.